A selection of T cell receptor beta chains follows, all from one sample in a study of monozygotic twins with inflammatory bowel disease. TCRdb re-called the 5' RACE reads; every CDR3 protein appears as one record, without DNA. Found here are hundreds of thousands of distinct CDR3 sequences; the top ten clones hold 5.6%. Sequencing was performed on blood. The receptors shown here come from a human donor with ulcerative colitis or Crohn's disease, or a healthy co-twin of an affected twin (not recorded which). The CDR3 runs from the conserved cysteine through the conserved F or W.

CDR3aa: CASSRKAGGEQYF; j_gene: TRBJ2-7; v_gene: TRBV7-2
CDR3aa: CASSPPQGFHFETQYF; j_gene: TRBJ2-5; v_gene: TRBV7-9
CDR3aa: CASSPLGANIQYF; j_gene: TRBJ2-4; v_gene: TRBV11-2
CDR3aa: CASSTDRGAEQFF; j_gene: TRBJ2-1; v_gene: TRBV11-2
CDR3aa: CATSDPAQWDYGYTF; j_gene: TRBJ1-2; v_gene: TRBV24-1
CDR3aa: CASSHLGTGTSVSNEQFF; j_gene: TRBJ2-1; v_gene: TRBV19
CDR3aa: CSARTSAYYEQYF; j_gene: TRBJ2-7; v_gene: TRBV20-1
CDR3aa: CASSQEATSGYYEQYF; j_gene: TRBJ2-7; v_gene: TRBV4-3
CDR3aa: CASSLYSSSYEQYF; j_gene: TRBJ2-7; v_gene: TRBV7-9
CDR3aa: CASSQGQGAWETQYF; j_gene: TRBJ2-5; v_gene: TRBV4-1
CDR3aa: CASSRETSVNTGELFF; j_gene: TRBJ2-2; v_gene: TRBV14
CDR3aa: CASSWDTSGKYNEQFF; j_gene: TRBJ2-1; v_gene: TRBV5-1
CDR3aa: CASSLALTGGAYEQYF; j_gene: TRBJ2-7; v_gene: TRBV7-2
CDR3aa: CASRETQGGYTEAFF; j_gene: TRBJ1-1; v_gene: TRBV28
CDR3aa: CASSGQHPSYEQYF; j_gene: TRBJ2-7; v_gene: TRBV12-3/TRBV12-4
CDR3aa: CSARAGTGYLFGYGYTF; j_gene: TRBJ1-2; v_gene: TRBV20-1
CDR3aa: CASSLVTSGSTDTQYF; j_gene: TRBJ2-3; v_gene: TRBV28
CDR3aa: CASSMRMGQMEQFF; j_gene: TRBJ2-1; v_gene: TRBV19
CDR3aa: CASSPGGGTRNNEQFF; j_gene: TRBJ2-1; v_gene: TRBV9
CDR3aa: CASINTGELFF; j_gene: TRBJ2-2; v_gene: TRBV12-3/TRBV12-4
CDR3aa: CASSQATQSYNEQFF; j_gene: TRBJ2-1; v_gene: TRBV4-3
CDR3aa: CASSLGAPTEAFF; j_gene: TRBJ1-1; v_gene: TRBV28
CDR3aa: CSASHSRSVAYNEQFF; j_gene: TRBJ2-1; v_gene: TRBV20-1
CDR3aa: CASSPLGTGNSAFF; j_gene: TRBJ1-1; v_gene: TRBV18
CDR3aa: CSAGSTHTGELFF; j_gene: TRBJ2-2; v_gene: TRBV20-1
CDR3aa: CASSQEAGLFDSPLHF; j_gene: TRBJ1-6; v_gene: TRBV4-2
CDR3aa: CASSYDRTLRREQYF; j_gene: TRBJ2-7; v_gene: TRBV6-2/TRBV6-3
CDR3aa: CASSLVQGYEQFF; j_gene: TRBJ2-1; v_gene: TRBV7-9
CDR3aa: CASSLASGNTIYF; j_gene: TRBJ1-3; v_gene: TRBV7-2
CDR3aa: CASSSWTGMREQYF; j_gene: TRBJ2-7; v_gene: TRBV18
CDR3aa: CASSPGTVRETQYF; j_gene: TRBJ2-5; v_gene: TRBV5-8
CDR3aa: CAISAQTRGEAFF; j_gene: TRBJ1-1; v_gene: TRBV10-3
CDR3aa: CASSTSDRYVLTF; j_gene: TRBJ2-6; v_gene: TRBV5-5
CDR3aa: CASSTSSGQETQYF; j_gene: TRBJ2-5; v_gene: TRBV7-2
CDR3aa: CASSSSGDAYNEQFF; j_gene: TRBJ2-1; v_gene: TRBV12-3/TRBV12-4
CDR3aa: CASSPGTANEQFF; j_gene: TRBJ2-1; v_gene: TRBV12-3/TRBV12-4
CDR3aa: CASSRIGQFYEQYF; j_gene: TRBJ2-7; v_gene: TRBV5-1
CDR3aa: CASSLASTSYTDTQYF; j_gene: TRBJ2-3; v_gene: TRBV7-2
CDR3aa: CASSADRVRAYEQYF; j_gene: TRBJ2-7; v_gene: TRBV5-4
CDR3aa: CAISESRTGALHEQFF; j_gene: TRBJ2-1; v_gene: TRBV10-3
CDR3aa: CASSEYGADFHTEAFF; j_gene: TRBJ1-1; v_gene: TRBV25-1
CDR3aa: CASSLPSGGANTGELFF; j_gene: TRBJ2-2; v_gene: TRBV12-3/TRBV12-4
CDR3aa: CASRLTGTRTHEQYF; j_gene: TRBJ2-7; v_gene: TRBV6-1
CDR3aa: CASSPYRHVKNIQYF; j_gene: TRBJ2-4; v_gene: TRBV19
CDR3aa: CASSYLRGTGELFF; j_gene: TRBJ2-2; v_gene: TRBV6-2/TRBV6-3
CDR3aa: CASRFEVAGLGETQYF; j_gene: TRBJ2-5; v_gene: TRBV6-1
CDR3aa: CSVRFLGLGVETQYF; j_gene: TRBJ2-5; v_gene: TRBV29-1
CDR3aa: CASSLASVVVIGELFF; j_gene: TRBJ2-2; v_gene: TRBV7-2
CDR3aa: CASRVFGRGYEQYF; j_gene: TRBJ2-7; v_gene: TRBV5-4
CDR3aa: CASSLVPLSGSGNTIYF; j_gene: TRBJ1-3; v_gene: TRBV7-8
CDR3aa: CASRTPSGTSTDTQYF; j_gene: TRBJ2-3; v_gene: TRBV5-1
CDR3aa: CASSLYGTAGNEQFF; j_gene: TRBJ2-1; v_gene: TRBV7-3
CDR3aa: CASSQDLGVVGGETQYF; j_gene: TRBJ2-5; v_gene: TRBV4-2